One and the same sample provided the 10 T cell receptor beta chains below, sequenced in a study of Graves' ophthalmopathy and Graves' hyperthyroidism. RNA transcripts yielded amplified TCR beta CDR3 regions. First-round RT-PCR used HTBI primers; second-round multiplex PCR followed. Using its own MiXCR run on the multiplex PCR reads, TCRdb lists one record per CDR3 protein. The sample lists 350,000 to 400,000 distinct CDR3 sequences, about 16% seen once, with roughly 1.5% in the top ten. Sequencing was done on a sample of peripheral blood. The receptors stem from a young woman with Graves' ophthalmopathy.

This clonotype was seen ten or more times. The rearrangement joins TRBV10-2 to TRBJ2-2; D remains ambiguous. Trimming pared 3 bases from V and 3 bases from J, leaving 14 bases between. CDR1 is WSHSY, CDR2 SAAADI, per germline. The CDR3 covers 16 residues. Here the CDR3 reads CASSERDWGYTGELFF. CDR3 coding DNA: TGCGCCAGCAGTGAACGCGACTGGGGTTACACCGGGGAGCTGTTTTTT.

At least ten counts were recorded for this clonotype. This rearrangement joins TRBV5-1 to TRBJ1-1, with 8 bases lining up with TRBD1. Germline CDR1 reads SGHRS; CDR2 reads YFSETQ. The V segment lost 0 bases and the J segment 5 bases; nucleotides outside the gene matches: 9. This CDR3 is 16 amino acids long. Written as DNA, the CDR3 is TGCGCCAGCAGCTTGGCGACTACAGGGGGGGGGACTGAAGCTTTCTTT. This translates into CASSLATTGGGTEAFF.

This clonotype was found many times. J is TRBJ1-1 and V is TRBV20-1; 10 bases are a match to TRBD1. Germline V gene data show CDR1 as DFQATT and CDR2 as SNEGSKA (reference sequence). The CDR3 has 14 residues. V shed 5 bases and J 1 base; nucleotides not matched to a gene: 4. The CDR3 is CSAPRTGGNTEAFF. The CDR3 DNA reads as TGCAGTGCTCCTAGGACAGGGGGGAACACTGAAGCTTTCTTT.

This clonotype was found many times. This chain connects TRBV9 to TRBJ1-2; D gene ambiguous. CDR1 and CDR2 from the germline V gene are SGDLS and YYNGEE. CDR3 length: 16 residues. The V and J ends lost 0 bases and 5 bases respectively, with 17 bases between them. CDR3: CASSVEVGIPIYGYTF. The DNA of the CDR3 is TGTGCCAGCAGCGTAGAGGTGGGCATCCCTATATATGGCTACACCTTC.

The sample holds many counts of this clonotype. This chain connects TRBV13 to TRBJ1-5; no firm D call. This CDR3 contains 12 residues. Trimming took 5 bases from V and 4 from J, leaving 6 bases between them. The V gene's germline CDR1 is PRHDT and CDR2 FYEKMQ (reference sequence). CDR3 loop: CASSGYNQPQHF. The DNA for the CDR3 is TGTGCCAGCAGCGGATATAATCAGCCCCAGCATTTT.

This clonotype was counted many times. The chain has TRBV7-2 and TRBJ1-3; no clear D. The CDR3 has 15 residues. Germline V gene sequence: CDR1 SGHTA, CDR2 FQGNSA. V was clipped by 2 bases and J by 3 bases, with 11 bases between them. Here the CDR3 DNA reads TGTGCCAGCAGCTTATACAAAGGAATTGGAAACACCATATATTTT. Encoded protein: CASSLYKGIGNTIYF. Drawing the rest from reference TRBV7-2 and TRBJ1-3, the complete variable domain is GAGVSQSPSNKVTEKGKDVELRCDPISGHTALYWYRQSLGQGLEFLIYFQGNSAPDKSGLPSDRFSAERTGGSVSTLTIQRTQQEDSAVYLCASSLYKGIGNTIYFGEGSWLTVV.

This clonotype appeared many times. The chain is built from TRBV14 and TRBJ2-7; 7 bases line up with TRBD2. V dropped 5 bases and J dropped 3; count of bases not matched to a gene: 10. Germline V CDR1 and CDR2: SGHDN, FVKESK. There are 15 residues in the CDR3. As DNA, the CDR3 is TGTGCCAGCAGCATGGGACCGGGGGGATTCTACGAGCAGTACTTC. This sequence encodes CASSMGPGGFYEQYF.

This clonotype was observed at least ten times. V gene TRBV7-3 combines with J gene TRBJ2-7; TRBD1 is a possible D gene (5 bases). This CDR3 contains 13 residues. V lost 4 bases and J lost 3, with 10 bases in between. Germline CDR1 is SGHTA and CDR2 is FQGTGA. CDR3 sequence reads: CASSYYTGYEQYF. The CDR3 nucleotides are TGTGCCAGCAGCTATTACACAGGCTACGAGCAGTACTTC.

This clonotype was found many times. The rearrangement uses TRBV4-1 and TRBJ2-7, with 8 bases identical to TRBD2. In germline, CDR1 is MGHRA, CDR2 YSYEKL. Trimming cost V 2 bases and J 3 bases; bases outside gene matches: 6. The CDR3 runs 15 residues. The CDR3 loop is CASSQPTSGSYEQYF. For the CDR3, the DNA is TGCGCCAGCAGCCAACCCACTAGCGGAAGCTACGAGCAGTACTTC.

In its sample, this clonotype was seen many times. This chain uses TRBV6-5 with TRBJ2-3, with a possible D match to TRBD2 (5 bases). CDR1 and CDR2 (germline): MNHEY, SVGAGI. The CDR3 runs to 12 residues. CDR3 residues: CEKRTRTDTQYF. The CDR3 nucleotides read TGTGAGAAAAGGACTCGCACAGATACGCAGTATTTT.